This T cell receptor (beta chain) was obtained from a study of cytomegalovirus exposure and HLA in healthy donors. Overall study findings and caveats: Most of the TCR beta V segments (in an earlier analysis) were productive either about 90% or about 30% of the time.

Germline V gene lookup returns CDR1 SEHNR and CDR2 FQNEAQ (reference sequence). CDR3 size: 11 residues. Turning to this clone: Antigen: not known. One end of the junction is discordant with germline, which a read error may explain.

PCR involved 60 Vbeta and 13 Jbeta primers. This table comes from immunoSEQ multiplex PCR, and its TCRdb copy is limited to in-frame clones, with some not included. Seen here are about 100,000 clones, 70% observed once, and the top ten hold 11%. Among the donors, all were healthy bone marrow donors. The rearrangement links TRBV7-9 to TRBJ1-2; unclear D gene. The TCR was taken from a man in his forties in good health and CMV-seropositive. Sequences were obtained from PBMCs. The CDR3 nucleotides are TGTGCCAGCAGCTTTCCACAGCTCCTCCAGTTC. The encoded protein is CASSFPQLLQF.